The text below deals with one TCR beta chain. What it binds is not known. The assay was immunoSEQ multiplex PCR, and TCRdb's table has in-frame clones only and misses some. The sample holds approximately 5,700 clones, 60% to 80% seen once. The CDR3 has 16 residues. Between the trimmed V and J ends, which lost 1 base and 0 bases, there was a span of 11 bases. The germline V gene has CDR1 SGHTA and CDR2 FQGNSA. These data are taken from a study of T cell repertoires in ileal Crohn's disease. Study as a whole: Surgery for a complication: stricturing in 61%, penetrating in 39%. The study's findings and limits: Mucosal expansions were suggested to be mainly CD8 T cells. Endoscopic recurrence occurred in every patient whose clonality exceeded 26.8%.

The sample's time point: inflamed ileum from the surgical specimen. The gene calls are TRBV7-2 and TRBJ2-3; no clear D. This TCR came from an adult with Crohn's disease. Sequenced input: ileal tissue. Here the CDR3 reads CASSLVGGTSTDTQYF. Written as DNA, the CDR3 is TGTGCCAGCAGCTTAGTCGGTGGAACTAGCACAGATACGCAGTATTTT. Based on the CDR3 plus reference TRBV7-2 and TRBJ2-3, the full variable domain is GAGVSQSPSNKVTEKGKDVELRCDPISGHTALYWYRQSLGQGLEFLIYFQGNSAPDKSGLPSDRFSAERTGGSVSTLTIQRTQQEDSAVYLCASSLVGGTSTDTQYFGPGTRLTVL.